This is a list of T cell receptor beta chains from one sample in a study of human T cells and chemical hapten exposure. TCRdb analysed the RACE reads with MiXCR anew, one entry per CDR3 protein. In the table there are about 290,000 distinct CDR3 sequences, 7.7% of which are singletons. The sequencing used whole blood, collected in connection with sensitization to the hapten diphenylcyclopropenone (DPC). The receptors originated from a young man with alopecia areata. Some clones in this sample may be carry-over from other donors' samples. Each CDR3 is given with its conserved first and last residue. A D gene is named only where the DNA matches it firmly.

>TRBV24-1|NA
CATSDSGVLTDTQYF
>TRBV6-2/TRBV6-3|NA
CASSLGETDTQYF
>TRBV6-1|NA
CASSELSSGHNGTQYF
>TRBV10-2|NA
CASSVGTEAFF
>TRBV6-2/TRBV6-3|TRBD1
CASRTRQGRVDGTQYF
>TRBV25-1|TRBD1
CASSEGGQGYNEQFF
>TRBV14|TRBD2
CASSRFSGATDTQYF
>TRBV2|TRBD1
CASVTRGLGEAFF
>TRBV5-1|TRBD2
CASSFGHVGGATDTQYF
>TRBV19|TRBD1
CASTETGTGGGYTF
>TRBV6-1|TRBD1
CASRSGTGRTEAFF
>TRBV4-3|NA
CASSQAQGTYTEAFF
>TRBV10-3|NA
CAISVTDNQPQHF
>TRBV7-3|NA
CASSPNTGYQPQHF
>TRBV6-2/TRBV6-3|NA
CASSYRVQETQYF
>TRBV6-2/TRBV6-3|NA
CASSNRDGYGYTF
>TRBV29-1|NA
CSVKQDPVGEQYF
>TRBV5-5|TRBD1
CASSLGQGVGAGELFF
>TRBV12-3/TRBV12-4|TRBD1
CASRTGQALNSPLHF
>TRBV7-2|NA
CASSLANSGGNQPQHF
>TRBV10-3|NA
CATQAIPNTGELFF
>TRBV20-1|TRBD1
CSASSGGGHLNTEAFF
>TRBV12-3/TRBV12-4|TRBD1
CATRPGQEYPMRGYTF
>TRBV6-1|TRBD1
CASRLQGGLNYGYTF
>TRBV28|TRBD1
CASSPTGDEQYF
>TRBV6-6|NA
CASRLGAGELFF
>TRBV4-3|NA
CASSQEVGNEKLFF
>TRBV4-1|TRBD2
CASSQGWASGGALDEQFF
>TRBV7-6|NA
CASGHRGEEQYF
>TRBV4-1|NA
CASSQDHRDEAFF
>TRBV12-3/TRBV12-4|TRBD1
CASRWDSSYGYTF
>TRBV12-3/TRBV12-4|NA
CASSLRRGGYNEQFF
>TRBV4-3|NA
CASSQDRSNTGELFF
>TRBV6-5|NA
CASRPGQKISPLHF
>TRBV27|NA
CASTLESGGHTEAFF
>TRBV7-3|TRBD2
CASSRIAGSEQFF
>TRBV6-5|TRBD1
CASSYPQGTGGYGYTF
>TRBV28|NA
CASSFKGALWDGYTF
>TRBV10-2|NA
CASSEGGWNEQFF
>TRBV7-9|TRBD1
CASSSLDRGLTDTQYF
>TRBV3-1|NA
CASSQTGPSASSYNEQFF
>TRBV9|NA
CASSGSVRETQYF
>TRBV10-3|NA
CAISESMADPPSTEAFF
>TRBV7-8|NA
CASSLSLHIEQYF
>TRBV6-2/TRBV6-3|NA
CASGGSGNIQYF
>TRBV2|NA
CASSATTGSYEQYF
>TRBV20-1|NA
CSVGRGYGYTF
>TRBV6-5|TRBD1
CASSSTGGTYGYTF
>TRBV2|NA
CASSEGVPGELFF
>TRBV4-1|TRBD2
CASSARTSGGTDTQYF
>TRBV5-1|TRBD1
CASSFRQGSDTQYF
>TRBV20-1|NA
CSARPHGAYEQYF
>TRBV7-2|NA
CASSLVRTSIIDTQYF
>TRBV7-2|NA
CVSSLVLQGRGAFF